The rows below give T cell receptor beta chains drawn from one sample of a study of blood T cell repertoires in COVID-19. TCRdb's copy holds only in-frame clones and misses some; the assay was immunoSEQ multiplex PCR. The data hold approximately 240,000 clones, with less than 90% observed a single time. The sequenced sample was PBMCs or T cells enriched from blood (not recorded which). The source of these receptors is a woman aged 50 to 65 in a cohort exposed to, infected with or recovered from COVID-19 (not recorded which). Both conserved end residues are part of each CDR3. The D gene is left open where the match is weak.

d_gene: NA
j_gene: TRBJ1-6
v_gene: TRBV11-2
CDR3nt: TGTGCCAGCAGGTCCCACAACAGGGAAAATTCACCCCTCCACTTT
CDR3aa: CASRSHNRENSPLHF

d_gene: NA
j_gene: TRBJ2-2
v_gene: TRBV18
CDR3nt: TGTGCCAGCTCACCGCCCGGGGGATCCGGGGAGCTGTTTTTT
CDR3aa: CASSPPGGSGELFF

d_gene: TRBD1
j_gene: TRBJ1-6
v_gene: TRBV10-3
CDR3nt: TGTGCCATCAGTGAGGGGACAGGGGTTACTTCACCCCTCCACTTT
CDR3aa: CAISEGTGVTSPLHF

d_gene: TRBD1
j_gene: TRBJ1-6
v_gene: TRBV4-2
CDR3nt: TGTGCCAGCAGCCAAGATCCGGGGACAGGGGACTATAATTCACCCCTCCACTTT
CDR3aa: CASSQDPGTGDYNSPLHF

d_gene: NA
j_gene: TRBJ2-3
v_gene: TRBV4-3
CDR3nt: TGCGCCAGCAGCCCCCGGGGGTCGGATACGCAGTATTTT
CDR3aa: CASSPRGSDTQYF

d_gene: TRBD1
j_gene: TRBJ2-2
v_gene: TRBV11-2
CDR3nt: TGTGCCAGCAGCTTGACAGGGACGAACACCGGGGAGCTGTTTTTT
CDR3aa: CASSLTGTNTGELFF

d_gene: NA
j_gene: TRBJ1-3
v_gene: TRBV4-1
CDR3nt: TGCGCCAGCAGCCAAGAGGGGGCCTCTGGAAACACCATATATTTT
CDR3aa: CASSQEGASGNTIYF

d_gene: NA
j_gene: TRBJ2-3
v_gene: TRBV19
CDR3nt: TGTGCCAGTAGTATAGTAGGGACAAACCCAGATACGCAGTATTTT
CDR3aa: CASSIVGTNPDTQYF

d_gene: TRBD1
j_gene: TRBJ1-6
v_gene: TRBV30
CDR3nt: TGTGCCTGGAGTTTGACAGGGAACTATTCACCCCTCCACTTT
CDR3aa: CAWSLTGNYSPLHF

d_gene: NA
j_gene: TRBJ2-5
v_gene: TRBV2
CDR3nt: TGTGCCAGCACAGGCTCGGTCCAAGAGACCCAGTACTTC
CDR3aa: CASTGSVQETQYF

d_gene: TRBD1
j_gene: TRBJ1-5
v_gene: TRBV12-5
CDR3nt: TGTGCTAGTGGTTTGGGCACTGAGACAGGGAAGCCCCAGCATTTT
CDR3aa: CASGLGTETGKPQHF

d_gene: NA
j_gene: TRBJ1-3
v_gene: TRBV4-1
CDR3nt: TGCGCCAGCAGCCAGCACGGTAGGACAGTTGGAAACACCATATATTTT
CDR3aa: CASSQHGRTVGNTIYF

d_gene: TRBD1
j_gene: TRBJ1-2
v_gene: TRBV19
CDR3nt: TGTGCCAGTAGTATACGATCAGGGGGAGGCTATGGCTACACCTTC
CDR3aa: CASSIRSGGGYGYTF

d_gene: NA
j_gene: TRBJ1-1
v_gene: TRBV5-6
CDR3nt: TGTGCCAGCAGCAAGGGACTCCCCAACACTGAAGCTTTCTTT
CDR3aa: CASSKGLPNTEAFF

d_gene: NA
j_gene: TRBJ1-4
v_gene: TRBV28
CDR3nt: TGTGCCAGCAGTCTAGTAGACAGAAAACTGTTTTTT
CDR3aa: CASSLVDRKLFF

d_gene: NA
j_gene: TRBJ2-7
v_gene: TRBV3-1/TRBV3-2
CDR3nt: TGTGCCAGCAGCCACCCCGGGACAACCTACGAGCAGTACTTC
CDR3aa: CASSHPGTTYEQYF

d_gene: TRBD1
j_gene: TRBJ2-3
v_gene: TRBV5-4
CDR3nt: TGTGCCAGCAGCTTGGACAGGGGGACCACAGATACGCAGTATTTT
CDR3aa: CASSLDRGTTDTQYF

d_gene: NA
j_gene: TRBJ1-2
v_gene: TRBV7-8
CDR3nt: TGTGCCAGCAGCACCTTGGAGTCCGAATATCTACTGGGCTATGGCTACACCTTC
CDR3aa: CASSTLESEYLLGYGYTF

d_gene: NA
j_gene: TRBJ1-1
v_gene: TRBV6-5
CDR3nt: TGTGCCAGCAGTTACTCGAAGGGGGTGAACACTGAAGCTTTCTTT
CDR3aa: CASSYSKGVNTEAFF